The 13 T cell receptor beta chains given below trace back to one sample, sequenced in a study of radiation and T cells in renal cell carcinoma. This sample's time point: baseline pretreatment blood. Noted treatment: 15 Gy SBRT to primary tumor, nephrectomy 4 weeks later. Libraries were prepared by immunoSEQ multiplex PCR; TCRdb keeps only in-frame clonotypes and omits some of them. The table lists tens of thousands of clones, 78% of them singletons, with roughly 7.2% in the top ten. The sample consisted of blood, taken from a patient whose treatment included radiotherapy and nephrectomy. The receptors were gathered from a man aged 60 to 69 with renal cell carcinoma.

The gene calls are TRBV29-1 and TRBJ1-1; TRBD1 agrees at 10 bases. Germline-derived CDR1 and CDR2 are SQVTM and ANQGSEA. The CDR3 has 13 amino acids. V trimming: 7 bases; J trimming: 4 bases; junction bases outside the gene matches: 6. The CDR3 DNA is TGCAGCGCCAAGGGACAGGGGCCCACTGAAGCTTTCTTT. Amino acid sequence: CSAKGQGPTEAFF.

The chain recombines TRBV4-3 with TRBJ1-2; 9 bases are a match to TRBD1. Per germline, CDR1 LGHNA and CDR2 YSLEER. After removal of 5 bases from V and 6 bases from J, the junction contained 7 bases not matched to a gene. The CDR3 has 14 residues. CDR3 nucleotide sequence: TGCGCCAGCAGCAAAGGGACAGGGCGAGATGGCTACACCTTC. It specifies CASSKGTGRDGYTF.

This rearrangement joins TRBV6-1 to TRBJ2-6, with D possibly TRBD1 on 5 matching bases. Trimming cost V 3 bases and J 0 bases, with 6 bases left between them. Per the germline V gene, CDR1 is MNHNS and CDR2 is SASEGT. The CDR3 extends over 15 amino acids. This chain's CDR3 is CASSEDTSGANVLTF. The CDR3 coding sequence is TGTGCCAGCAGTGAGGACACCTCTGGGGCCAACGTCCTGACTTTC.

This rearrangement joins TRBV11-3 to TRBJ2-3; no clear D gene. CDR1 is SGHNT, CDR2 YENEEA, per germline. The germline V and J ends were trimmed by 4 bases and 1 base, with 12 bases remaining between them. CDR3 length equals 15 residues. This CDR3 is CASSSLGVGTDTQYF. CDR3 nucleotides: TGTGCCAGCAGCTCCCTTGGGGTTGGCACAGATACGCAGTATTTT.

This clone was seen once. V usage is TRBV4-3 and J usage is TRBJ2-4; D not certain. CDR3 length: 14 residues. CDR1 and CDR2 (germline): LGHNA, YSLEER. With 0 bases removed from V and 4 bases from J, the gap between germline ends came to 7 bases. In DNA, the CDR3 is TGCGCCAGCAGCCAAGATGTCCAGAAAAACATTCAGTACTTC. It yields the protein CASSQDVQKNIQYF.

The rearrangement links TRBV18 to TRBJ2-7, with D tentatively TRBD1 or TRBD2 (5 bases each). V was pared by 6 bases and J by 2 bases, with 14 bases between. This CDR3 comprises 14 residues. The germline V gene has CDR1 KGHSH and CDR2 LQKENI. The CDR3 DNA is TGTGCCAGCTCTCTAGACCAGGGAGCCTACGAGCAGTACTTC. It codes for CASSLDQGAYEQYF.

The chain joins TRBV19 to TRBJ1-2, with TRBD1 matching 8 bases. Germline V gene sequence: CDR1 LNHDA, CDR2 SQIVND (reference sequence). The CDR3 is made up of 15 amino acids. V was pared by 4 bases and J by 3 bases, with 7 bases of the junction left unmatched. DNA of the CDR3: TGTGCCAGTAGTAAGACAGGGGCAATGGACTATGGCTACACCTTC. It yields the protein CASSKTGAMDYGYTF.

This chain uses TRBV29-1 with TRBJ2-2; no clear D gene. With 3 bases removed from V and 6 bases from J, the gap between germline ends came to 11 bases. The germline V gene has CDR1 SQVTM and CDR2 ANQGSEA. This CDR3 region has 13 residues. This chain's CDR3 is CSVDRQAAGELFF. The CDR3 nucleotides read TGCAGCGTTGACAGGCAGGCGGCCGGGGAGCTGTTTTTT.

The J gene is TRBJ1-5, the V gene TRBV19, with D perhaps matching TRBD1 (6 bases). The CDR3 runs 15 residues. V was pared by 7 bases and J by 6 bases, with 19 bases between. Germline assignment: CDR1 LNHDA and CDR2 SQIVND (reference sequence). The CDR3 region has the DNA TGTGCCAGTACCCTCACAGGGAGTATGGGTCAGCCCCAGCATTTT. Protein sequence: CASTLTGSMGQPQHF.

This clone was seen more than once but under ten times. J is TRBJ1-4 and V is TRBV11-2; tentative D call: TRBD1 (5 bases). Germline CDR1 is SGHAT and CDR2 is FQNNGV. Between the trimmed V and J ends, which lost 3 bases and 10 bases, there was a span of 15 bases. CDR3 length equals 14 residues. CDR3 protein: CASSFSGADRKLFF. CDR3 in DNA: TGTGCCAGCAGCTTCAGCGGGGCGGACCGAAAACTGTTTTTT.

This clone was seen only a few times. J is TRBJ1-1 and V is TRBV11-3; TRBD1 is a possible D gene (5 bases). This CDR3 is 11 amino acids long. Germline V lookup: CDR1 SGHNT, CDR2 YENEEA. The ends were cut back, 3 bases at V and 8 bases at J, with 7 bases in the middle. The CDR3 loop is CASSFSGEAFF. The CDR3, as DNA: TGTGCCAGCAGCTTCTCAGGGGAAGCTTTCTTT.

The chain is built from TRBV7-2 and TRBJ2-6, with no clear D. The length of the CDR3 is 15 residues. Germline V gene lookup returns CDR1 SGHTA and CDR2 FQGNSA. V was cut by 5 bases and J by 2 bases, with 10 bases left in between. The DNA for the CDR3 is TGTGCCAGCAGCCCCGGCCCCCCTGGGGCCAACGTCCTGACTTTC. This translates into CASSPGPPGANVLTF.

The chain employs TRBV19 and TRBJ1-1; no firm D call. The CDR3 spans 15 residues. Between the trimmed V and J ends, which lost 2 bases and 1 base, there was a span of 11 bases. Germline V CDR1 and CDR2: LNHDA, SQIVND (reference sequence). The CDR3: CASSIPGGRNTEAFF. CDR3 in DNA: TGTGCCAGTAGTATACCGGGAGGGAGGAACACTGAAGCTTTCTTT.